The clone carrying this T cell receptor beta chain was seen only a few times. Its antigen is still unknown. The same CDR3 is also encoded by other DNA sequences in this sample. The entry originates in a study of OX40 agonist ivuxolimab in advanced cancers. Study findings and constraints: Relative to CD4+, CD8+ T cells held more expanded clones on average.

Measured with immunoSEQ multiplex PCR; TCRdb has only the in-frame clones, and not every one. The sample yields about 55,000 clones, 77% seen once. CDR1 and CDR2 from the germline V gene are SGHRS and YFSETQ. There are 14 residues in the CDR3. The V gene lost 2 bases and the J gene lost 8 bases, with 14 bases spanning the gap. The starting material was CD4+ or CD8+ T cells sorted from blood, obtained in a trial of the OX40 agonist ivuxolimab. This receptor was taken from an adult with an advanced solid tumor such as melanoma, head and neck, liver or kidney cancer. The chain combines TRBV5-1 with TRBJ2-1, with TRBD2 as a possible D gene (7 bases). The CDR3 coding sequence is TGCGCCAGCAGCTTCGGACTAGAGGGGGATGAGCAGTTCTTC. Translation gives CASSFGLEGDEQFF. Full variable domain (outside the CDR3, taken from reference TRBV5-1 and TRBJ2-1): KAGVTQTPRYLIKTRGQQVTLSCSPISGHRSVSWYQQTPGQGLQFLFEYFSETQRNKGNFPGRFSGRQFSNSRSEMNVSTLELGDSALYLCASSFGLEGDEQFFGPGTRLTVL.